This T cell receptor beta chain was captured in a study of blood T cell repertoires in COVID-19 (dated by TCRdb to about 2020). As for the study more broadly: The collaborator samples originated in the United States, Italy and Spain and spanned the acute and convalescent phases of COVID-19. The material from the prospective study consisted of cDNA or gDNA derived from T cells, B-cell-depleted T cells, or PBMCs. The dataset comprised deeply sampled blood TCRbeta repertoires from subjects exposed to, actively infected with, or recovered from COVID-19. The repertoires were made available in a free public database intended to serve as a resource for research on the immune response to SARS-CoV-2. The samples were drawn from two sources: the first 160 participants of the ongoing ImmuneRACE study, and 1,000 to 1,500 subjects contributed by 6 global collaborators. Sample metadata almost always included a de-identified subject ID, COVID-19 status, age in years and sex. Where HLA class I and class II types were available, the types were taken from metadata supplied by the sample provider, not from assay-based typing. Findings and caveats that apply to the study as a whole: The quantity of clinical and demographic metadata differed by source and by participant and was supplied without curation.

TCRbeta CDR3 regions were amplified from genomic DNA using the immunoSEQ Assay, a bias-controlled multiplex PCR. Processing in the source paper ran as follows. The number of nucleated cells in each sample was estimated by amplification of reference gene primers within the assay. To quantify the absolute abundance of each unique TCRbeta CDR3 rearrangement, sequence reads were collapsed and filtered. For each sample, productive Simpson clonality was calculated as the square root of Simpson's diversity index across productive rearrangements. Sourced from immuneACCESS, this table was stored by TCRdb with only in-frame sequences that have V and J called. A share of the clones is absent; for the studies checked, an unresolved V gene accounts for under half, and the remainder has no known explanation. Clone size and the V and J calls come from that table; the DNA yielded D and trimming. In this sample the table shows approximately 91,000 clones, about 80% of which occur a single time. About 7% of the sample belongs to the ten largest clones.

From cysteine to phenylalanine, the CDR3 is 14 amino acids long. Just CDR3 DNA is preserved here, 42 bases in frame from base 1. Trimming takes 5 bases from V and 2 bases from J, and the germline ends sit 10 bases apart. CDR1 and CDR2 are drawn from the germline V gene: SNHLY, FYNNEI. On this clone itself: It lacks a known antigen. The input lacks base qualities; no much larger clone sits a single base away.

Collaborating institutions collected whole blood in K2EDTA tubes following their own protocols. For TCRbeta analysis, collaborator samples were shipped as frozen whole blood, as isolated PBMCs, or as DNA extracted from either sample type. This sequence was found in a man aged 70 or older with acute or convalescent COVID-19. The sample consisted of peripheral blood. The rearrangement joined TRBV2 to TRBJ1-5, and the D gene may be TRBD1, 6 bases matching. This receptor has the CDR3 CASSRGGGNQPQHF. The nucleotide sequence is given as TGTGCCAGCAGTCGAGGGGGAGGCAATCAGCCCCAGCATTTT.